This TCR beta chain is from a study of early T cells in non-severe SARS-CoV-2 infection. Whole-study context: The input, bulk RNA from unsorted whole blood, was sequenced, and chains were unpaired.

At least ten counts were recorded for this clonotype. The antigen is unknown. V lost 0 bases to trimming and J lost 4 bases; unmatched junction nucleotides: 5. The CDR3 covers 15 residues. The V gene's germline CDR1 is DFQATT and CDR2 SNEGSKA (reference sequence). cDNA molecules, individually, were tagged with unique molecular identifiers. Each CDR3 protein gets one entry after TCRdb re-called the 5' RACE reads with MiXCR. The profile shows around 34,000 distinct CDR3 sequences, about 4.5% of them singletons. Broader study findings: In VDJdb matching, anti-spike CD8 responses were favored while private and CD4 specificities went missing.

V gene TRBV20-1 combines with J gene TRBJ2-1; 8 bases are shared with TRBD1. The clonotype was recovered from an adult who was a healthcare worker with PCR-confirmed SARS-CoV-2 infection or an uninfected control (not recorded which). Sequences were obtained from whole blood. In nucleotides, the CDR3 is TGCAGTGCTAGAGAAGGGACAGGTACTTACAATGAGCAGTTCTTC. It codes for CSAREGTGTYNEQFF.